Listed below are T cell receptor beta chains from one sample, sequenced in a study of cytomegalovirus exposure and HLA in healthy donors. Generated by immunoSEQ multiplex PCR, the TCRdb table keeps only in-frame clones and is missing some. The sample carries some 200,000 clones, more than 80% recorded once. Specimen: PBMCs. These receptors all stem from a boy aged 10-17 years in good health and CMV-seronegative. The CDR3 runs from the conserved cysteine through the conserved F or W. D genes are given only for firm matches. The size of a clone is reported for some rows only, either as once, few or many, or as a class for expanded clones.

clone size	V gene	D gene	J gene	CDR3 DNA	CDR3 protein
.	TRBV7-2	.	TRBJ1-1	TGTGCCAGCAGCCTACCTAGATATAGAGGAGGGAACACTGAAGCTTTCTTT	CASSLPRYRGGNTEAFF
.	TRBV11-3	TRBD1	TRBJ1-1	TGTGCCAGCAGCTTGGGACAGCTGAACACTGAAGCTTTCTTT	CASSLGQLNTEAFF
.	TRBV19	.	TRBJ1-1	TGTGCCAGTACCCTAAGTCAGGGCTTAAATGAAGCTTTCTTT	CASTLSQGLNEAFF
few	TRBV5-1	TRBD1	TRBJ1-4	TGCGCCAGCAGCGGGGACAGGGGACGGGGAGCTAATGAAAAACTGTTTTTT	CASSGDRGRGANEKLFF
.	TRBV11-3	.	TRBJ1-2	TGTGCCAGCAGCCCCCCGGGGGATAACTATGGCTACACCTTC	CASSPPGDNYGYTF
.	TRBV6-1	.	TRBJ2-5	TGTGCCAGCAACCGGGAGACCCAGTACTTC	CASNRETQYF
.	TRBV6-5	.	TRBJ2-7	TGTGCCAGCAGCATGTCCCCTGAGGGATCCGAGCAGTACTTC	CASSMSPEGSEQYF
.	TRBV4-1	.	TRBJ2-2	TGCGCCAGCAGCCACCGACAGGACACCGGGGAGCTGTTTTTT	CASSHRQDTGELFF
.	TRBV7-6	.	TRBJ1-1	TGTGCCAGCAGCTTAGCCGGCCCGCCCGGGGTGGACACTGAAGCTTTCTTT	CASSLAGPPGVDTEAFF
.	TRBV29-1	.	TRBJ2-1	TGCAGCGCCCGGGGTACCTACAATGAGCAGTTCTTC	CSARGTYNEQFF
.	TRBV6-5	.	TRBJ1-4	TGTGCCAGCAGTTACTCGAGAGGAAGAGGGGAAAAACTGTTTTTT	CASSYSRGRGEKLFF
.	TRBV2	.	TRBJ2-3	TGTGCCAGCACTGAGGCCGTGGGGCCAGATACGCAGTATTTT	CASTEAVGPDTQYF
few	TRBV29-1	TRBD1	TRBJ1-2	TGCAGCGTTGAAGATCTCTCGGACAGGGAACTCGATGGCTACACCTTC	CSVEDLSDRELDGYTF
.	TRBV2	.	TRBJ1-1	TGTGCCAGCAACACAGGGTCGGTTAACACTGAAGCTTTCTTT	CASNTGSVNTEAFF
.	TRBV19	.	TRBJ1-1	TGTGCCAGTAGTATAGACACAGGGTGTGAAGCTTTCTTT	CASSIDTGCEAFF
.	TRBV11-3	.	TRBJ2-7	TGTGCCAGCAGCTCCCGCCGAGGACTCAACCCCTACGAGCAGTACTTC	CASSSRRGLNPYEQYF
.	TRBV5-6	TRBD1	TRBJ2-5	TGTGCCAGCAGCTTGCTGGACAGGGAGCATGAGACCCAGTACTTC	CASSLLDREHETQYF
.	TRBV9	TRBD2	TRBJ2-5	TGTGCCAGCAGCCCAAAAGGGTTCGGATTAGCGGGGGGCGAAGAGACCCAGTACTTC	CASSPKGFGLAGGEETQYF
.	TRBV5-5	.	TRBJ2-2	TGTGCCAGCAGCCCGTGGGCAGGCGAAACCGGGGAGCTGTTTTTT	CASSPWAGETGELFF
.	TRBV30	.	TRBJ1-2	TGTGCCTGGACAATACGGGGGGCTGGCTATGGCTACACCTTC	CAWTIRGAGYGYTF
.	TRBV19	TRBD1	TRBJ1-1	TGTGCCAGTAGTTCGCGTCTGCGTGGGGGGACAGGGGAAGCTTTCTTT	CASSSRLRGGTGEAFF
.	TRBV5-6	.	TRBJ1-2	TGTGCCAGCAGCTTGACGGACTATGGCTACACCTTC	CASSLTDYGYTF
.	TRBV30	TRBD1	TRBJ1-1	TGTGCCTGGTCCTCAAACCGAGGGGGCAGGGGAAGTACCCGAGCTTTCTTT	CAWSSNRGGRGSTRAFF
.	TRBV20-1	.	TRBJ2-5	TGCAGTGCTGATTCTAGGGAGACCCAGTACTTC	CSADSRETQYF
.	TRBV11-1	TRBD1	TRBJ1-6	TGTGCCAGCAGCTTAGACAGGGGAAATTCACCCCTCCACTTT	CASSLDRGNSPLHF
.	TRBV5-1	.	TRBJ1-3	TGCGCCAGCAGTGATCGAGGAGTATCTGGAAACACCATATATTTT	CASSDRGVSGNTIYF
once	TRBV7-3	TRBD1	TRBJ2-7	TGTGCCAGCAGCACGACAGGGGCCCTCCAGGGCGAGCAGTACTTC	CASSTTGALQGEQYF
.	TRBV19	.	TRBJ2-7	TGTGCCAGTACCTCGACCGGGACAATTCCCGAGCAGTACTTC	CASTSTGTIPEQYF
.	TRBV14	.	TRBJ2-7	TGTGCCAGCAGCAACACAGCACTTGGATCCTACGAGCAGTACTTC	CASSNTALGSYEQYF